Included here is one T cell receptor (beta chain) sequence, with context. What it recognizes is unknown. This CDR3 comprises 15 residues. V lost 4 bases, J lost 3 bases, and 10 bases stayed unmatched. From germline, CDR1 is SGHNT and CDR2 YYREEE (reference sequence). This sample is drawn from a study of OX40 agonist ivuxolimab in advanced cancers. Across the whole study: Recorded diagnoses for dose-escalation patients were hepatocellular carcinoma, melanoma, renal cell or head and neck cancer. Those enrolled were 82.7% male, with a mean age of around 55 years and ages from about 20 to 80.

Overall study findings and caveats: Among expanded peripheral T cells, antigen specificity went undetermined. Partial responders receiving 0.1-3.0 mg/kg showed among the lowest clonal expansion.

Generated by immunoSEQ multiplex PCR, the TCRdb table keeps only in-frame clones and is missing some. Here the sample spans just under 65,000 clones, 86% being singletons. This chain connects TRBV5-4 to TRBJ2-7, with 7 nucleotides matching TRBD2. The source is an adult with an advanced solid tumor such as melanoma, head and neck, liver or kidney cancer. The sample consisted of CD4+ or CD8+ T cells sorted from blood, taken in a trial of the OX40 agonist ivuxolimab. The CDR3 DNA reads TGTGCCAGCAGCCTATCTTCTAGCGGAGACTACGAGCAGTACTTC. Its translation is CASSLSSSGDYEQYF.